The 26 T cell receptor beta chains below come from one sample, sequenced in a study of blood T cell repertoires in COVID-19 (TCRdb year 2020). The receptor library was made with the immunoSEQ multiplex PCR assay. TCRdb provides this immuneACCESS table in a form limited to in-frame rearrangements. Some clones are lacking; in checked studies, under half of them reflect an unresolved V gene, and why the rest are absent is not known. The sample table holds about 210,000 clones, of which about 87% were seen once. 1.5% to 2% of the sample is in the top ten clones. The sample comprised peripheral blood. The receptors were sampled from a man aged 70 or older with acute or convalescent COVID-19.

The rearrangement joins TRBV27 to TRBJ2-5, with TRBD1 identical over 7 bases. Germline-derived CDR1 and CDR2 are MNHEY and SMNVEV (reference sequence). This CDR3 region has 14 residues. The trim removed 5 bases at V and 1 base at J, leaving 4 bases unmatched. CDR3 coding DNA: TGTGCCAGCAGTAAACAGGGGCCCCAAGAGACCCAGTACTTC. Residues: CASSKQGPQETQYF.

The chain carries TRBV29-1 and TRBJ2-1, with D possibly being TRBD1 (6 bases). The CDR3 sequence is 13 residues long. Germline values: CDR1 SQVTM, CDR2 ANQGSEA. The V gene lost 0 bases and the J gene lost 5 bases, with 8 bases spanning the gap. The CDR3 loop reads CSVEDGTHNEQFF. The CDR3 region has the DNA TGCAGCGTTGAAGACGGGACACACAATGAGCAGTTCTTC.

The gene calls are TRBV27 and TRBJ1-4; possible D gene TRBD1, 6 bases. Trimming removed 5 bases at V and 6 bases at J, with 16 bases between. Per the germline V gene, CDR1 is MNHEY and CDR2 is SMNVEV (reference sequence). The CDR3 covers 15 residues. CDR3 amino acids: CASSLAGGRDEKLFF. As DNA, the CDR3 is TGTGCCAGCAGTCTCGCCGGGGGGCGGGATGAAAAACTGTTTTTT. Filled out from reference TRBV27 and TRBJ1-4, the complete variable domain reads EAQVTQNPRYLITVTGKKLTVTCSQNMNHEYMSWYRQDPGLGLRQIYYSMNVEVTDKGDVPEGYKVSRKEKRNFPLILESPSPNQTSLYFCASSLAGGRDEKLFFGSGTQLSVL.

The chain recombines TRBV9 with TRBJ2-1; TRBD1 matches at 9 bases. CDR3 length equals 14 residues. Trimming removed 0 bases from V and 8 bases from J; junction bases left unmatched: 3. The germline CDR1 and CDR2 sequences are SGDLS and YYNGEE. CDR3 nucleotide sequence: TGTGCCAGCAGCGTAGTGGACAGGGGATATGAGCAGTTCTTC. The encoded protein is CASSVVDRGYEQFF.

The rearrangement uses TRBV5-1 and TRBJ2-5; 9 bases line up with TRBD1. Germline assignment: CDR1 SGHRS and CDR2 YFSETQ. CDR3 length: 14 amino acids. V gave up 3 bases and J gave up 3 bases; unmatched junction bases: 3. The CDR3 protein is CASSYGQGKETQYF. Written as DNA, the CDR3 is TGCGCCAGCAGCTACGGACAGGGGAAAGAGACCCAGTACTTC.

This rearrangement joins TRBV27 to TRBJ2-1, with 8 bases aligning to TRBD2. V was pared by 5 bases and J by 7 bases, with 19 bases of the junction left unmatched. CDR1 and CDR2 (germline): MNHEY, SMNVEV (reference sequence). The CDR3 totals 18 residues. Written as DNA, the CDR3 is TGTGCCAGCAGTCCCCTACCTATCGGACTAGCAATTGGAAATGAGCAGTTCTTC. Amino acids: CASSPLPIGLAIGNEQFF.

V usage is TRBV2 and J usage is TRBJ2-1; no clear D gene. In germline, CDR1 is SNHLY, CDR2 FYNNEI. V was clipped by 6 bases and J by 4 bases, with 13 bases between them. There are 14 residues in the CDR3. Here the CDR3 DNA reads TGTGCCAGCAGGGAGTTGTCAGATTACAATGAGCAGTTCTTC. The encoded protein is CASRELSDYNEQFF. The entire variable domain, with the rest obtained from reference TRBV2 and TRBJ2-1, is as follows: EPEVTQTPSHQVTQMGQEVILRCVPISNHLYFYWYRQILGQKVEFLVSFYNNEISEKSEIFDDQFSVERPDGSNFTLKIRSTKLEDSAMYFCASRELSDYNEQFFGPGTRLTVL.

This rearrangement joins TRBV30 to TRBJ2-3, with D possibly being TRBD2 (6 bases). The CDR3 loop spans 15 amino acids. The V end was cut by 0 bases, the J end by 0 bases, with 10 bases between. Germline CDR1 is GTSNPN and CDR2 is SVGIG (reference sequence). The CDR3 sequence is CAWSVAGLSTDTQYF. CDR3 sequence (DNA): TGTGCCTGGAGTGTAGCGGGTTTAAGCACAGATACGCAGTATTTT.

V gene TRBV7-3 combines with J gene TRBJ1-2; D is unresolved. The germline V gene encodes CDR1 SGHTA and CDR2 FQGTGA. The germline V and J ends were trimmed by 1 base and 1 base, with 10 bases remaining between them. The CDR3 has 15 residues. The CDR3: CASSLRPGDNYGYTF. The DNA for the CDR3 is TGTGCCAGCAGCTTAAGGCCCGGGGATAACTATGGCTACACCTTC.

This chain links TRBV4-3 with TRBJ2-7; weak D call: TRBD1 (6 bases). The CDR3 is 15 amino acids. Germline V gives CDR1 LGHNA, CDR2 YSLEER. The germline V and J ends were trimmed by 0 bases and 5 bases, with 14 bases remaining between them. The CDR3 protein is CASSQDWAGVNEQYF. The CDR3 DNA sequence: TGCGCCAGCAGCCAAGATTGGGCAGGGGTTAACGAGCAGTACTTC.

This clone has a single count. J is TRBJ2-7 and V is TRBV15; TRBD2 agrees at 7 bases. The trim removed 8 bases at V and 0 bases at J, leaving 7 bases unmatched. From germline, CDR1 is LNHNV and CDR2 YYDKDF (reference sequence). The CDR3 contains 14 residues. CDR3 nucleotides: TGTGCCACCCAACCTAGCGGATCCTCCTACGAGCAGTACTTC. This codes for CATQPSGSSYEQYF. Full variable domain (rest looked up from reference TRBV15 and TRBJ2-7): DAMVIQNPRYQVTQFGKPVTLSCSQTLNHNVMYWYQQKSSQAPKLLFHYYDKDFNNEADTPDNFQSRRPNTSFCFLDIRSPGLGDTAMYLCATQPSGSSYEQYFGPGTRLTVT.

The V and J genes are TRBV10-3 and TRBJ2-1; D is perhaps TRBD1 (6 bases). The CDR3 is 15 amino acids. V shed 5 bases and J shed 0 bases, with 11 bases lying between them. Looked up from germline, CDR1 is ENHRY and CDR2 is SYGVKD. The CDR3 nucleotides are TGTGCCATCAGTAGACAGGAGAGCTCCTACAATGAGCAGTTCTTC. Translating it yields CAISRQESSYNEQFF.

The chain carries TRBV9 and TRBJ1-4; 10 bases agree with TRBD1. CDR1 is SGDLS, CDR2 YYNGEE, per germline. This CDR3 spans 15 amino acids. With V trimmed by 4 bases and J by 6 bases, 6 bases remained unmatched. The CDR3 here is CASSTHGTGDEKLFF. The CDR3 DNA reads TGTGCCAGCAGCACTCACGGGACAGGGGATGAAAAACTGTTTTTT.

The V and J genes are TRBV30 and TRBJ1-5; D might be TRBD1 (5 bases). This CDR3 is built from 15 residues. Trimming removed 0 bases at V and 1 base at J, with 10 bases between. Germline lookup yields CDR1 GTSNPN and CDR2 SVGIG (reference sequence). The CDR3 protein is CAWSVGVTSNQPQHF. The CDR3 nucleotides are TGTGCCTGGAGTGTAGGGGTAACAAGCAATCAGCCCCAGCATTTT.

This clone was found once. The V gene is TRBV9, the J gene TRBJ2-5; TRBD1 aligns across 8 bases. This CDR3 has 14 residues. J was trimmed by 5 bases and V by 7 bases; bases with no gene match: 10. Germline V gene lookup returns CDR1 SGDLS and CDR2 YYNGEE. The CDR3 protein is CASGSGTGRETQYF. DNA of the CDR3: TGTGCCAGCGGCTCCGGGACAGGTCGGGAGACCCAGTACTTC.

For the CDR3, the DNA is TGTGCCACCCAAAGGACAATCAGCTCCTACGAGCAGTACTTC. Protein product: CATQRTISSYEQYF. This chain joins TRBV6-5 and TRBJ2-7; perhaps TRBD1 as D (5 bases). Germline assignment: CDR1 MNHEY and CDR2 SVGAGI. Trimming shortened V by 10 bases and J by 0 bases, and 16 bases separated the two germline ends. This CDR3 has 14 residues.

The chain carries TRBV6-9 and TRBJ2-7, with TRBD1 identical over 11 bases. The trim removed 2 bases at V and 6 bases at J, leaving 6 bases unmatched. The V gene's germline CDR1 is MNHGY and CDR2 SVAAGI. The CDR3 covers 15 residues. DNA for the CDR3: TGTGCCAGCAGTTATCCCCCGGGACAGGGGGGCGAGCAGTACTTC. Translation gives CASSYPPGQGGEQYF.

V and J are TRBV28 and TRBJ2-1, with D maybe TRBD2 (6 bases). This CDR3 contains 16 residues. V shed 1 base and J shed 7 bases, with 17 bases lying between them. CDR1 and CDR2 from the germline V gene are MDHEN and SYDVKM. The CDR3 loop is CASSLLGGVKGNEQFF. The CDR3, as DNA: TGTGCCAGCAGTTTATTGGGGGGAGTGAAAGGGAATGAGCAGTTCTTC.

This clone occurred once. The J gene is TRBJ2-7, the V gene TRBV11-1; 8 bases match TRBD2. In germline, CDR1 is SGHAT, CDR2 FQDESV (reference sequence). V was pared by 5 bases and J by 3 bases, with 9 bases of the junction left unmatched. This CDR3 is 15 amino acids long. Here the CDR3 reads CASSPDRGGGYEQYF. CDR3 coding DNA: TGTGCCAGCAGCCCAGACCGGGGGGGCGGCTACGAGCAGTACTTC.

The chain has TRBV27 and TRBJ1-3; a possible D gene is TRBD1 (6 bases). This CDR3 has 15 residues. The V end was cut by 5 bases, the J end by 2 bases, with 13 bases between. Germline V gene lookup returns CDR1 MNHEY and CDR2 SMNVEV (reference sequence). CDR3 loop: CASSLGGGAGNTIYF. CDR3 nucleotides: TGTGCCAGCAGTCTAGGGGGGGGTGCTGGAAACACCATATATTTT.

The chain links TRBV7-2 to TRBJ2-1, with a possible D match to TRBD2 (5 bases). Trimming took off 2 bases at V and 0 bases at J, with 14 bases between the two ends. This CDR3 has 17 amino acids. Germline V gene data show CDR1 as SGHTA and CDR2 as FQGNSA. Here the CDR3 reads CASSLWGSVSSYNEQFF. CDR3 DNA sequence: TGTGCCAGCAGCTTATGGGGTAGCGTGAGCTCCTACAATGAGCAGTTCTTC.

The chain couples TRBV9 to TRBJ2-7; 12 bases align to TRBD2. The germline gives CDR1 SGDLS, CDR2 YYNGEE. The trim removed 4 bases at V and 0 bases at J, leaving 5 bases unmatched. The length of the CDR3 is 16 residues. In nucleotides, the CDR3 is TGTGCCAGCAGCCCAGGACTAGCGGGACCCTCCTACGAGCAGTACTTC. Translation gives CASSPGLAGPSYEQYF.

CDR3 protein: CAWSVDRAHQPQHF. In DNA, the CDR3 is TGTGCCTGGAGTGTAGACAGGGCCCATCAGCCCCAGCATTTT. This chain connects TRBV30 to TRBJ1-5; 7 bases align to TRBD1. The CDR3 sequence is 14 residues long. Germline lookup yields CDR1 GTSNPN and CDR2 SVGIG (reference sequence). V was clipped by 0 bases and J by 5 bases; unmatched bases: 4.

This clone was seen once. The V call is TRBV7-2, the J call TRBJ2-7, with 11 bases identical to TRBD2. The V gene end was trimmed by 5 bases and the J gene end by 3 bases; junction bases not matched to a gene: 9. In germline, CDR1 is SGHTA, CDR2 FQGNSA. The CDR3 has 16 amino acids. CDR3 DNA: TGTGCCAGCAGCGACTACTCGACTAGCGGGAACTACGAGCAGTACTTC. This sequence encodes CASSDYSTSGNYEQYF.

The V gene is TRBV19, the J gene TRBJ2-3; D is perhaps TRBD2 (7 bases). From germline, CDR1 is LNHDA and CDR2 SQIVND (reference sequence). The CDR3 sequence is 16 residues long. Trimming took off 1 base at V and 2 bases at J, with 13 bases between the two ends. CDR3 DNA: TGTGCCAGTAGTATAGGCGGGGGCCGACACACAGATACGCAGTATTTT. Translated: CASSIGGGRHTDTQYF.

This clone was seen only once. Written as DNA, the CDR3 is TGTGCCAGCAGTTTAGGAGTAGCGGCCCTTAATCGCTACGAGCAGTACTTC. Residues: CASSLGVAALNRYEQYF. The chain links TRBV27 to TRBJ2-7; perhaps TRBD2 as D (6 bases). V was trimmed by 2 bases and J by 3 bases, leaving 20 bases between them. The CDR3 has 17 amino acids. CDR1 and CDR2 (germline): MNHEY, SMNVEV (reference sequence).